This T cell receptor beta chain was obtained from a study of T cell responses to AZD1222 COVID-19 vaccine. Libraries were prepared by immunoSEQ multiplex PCR; TCRdb keeps only in-frame clonotypes and omits some of them. Counted here are over 110,000 clones, about 93% occurring once; the ten biggest clones make up about 5%. Germline CDR1 reads MGHRA; CDR2 reads YSYEKL. This CDR3 has 15 amino acids. The V gene lost 4 bases and the J gene lost 1 base, with 11 bases spanning the gap. This chain links TRBV4-1 with TRBJ1-3; D call uncertain. The sample here was peripheral blood, taken on day 0 of AZD1222 vaccination. The receptor comes from an adult in good health. The CDR3 reads CASSPNPISGNTIYF. CDR3 sequence (DNA): TGCGCCAGCAGCCCTAACCCTATATCTGGAAACACCATATATTTT.